Shown below are 5 T cell receptor beta chains from a single sample sequenced in a study of T cell responses to AZD1222 COVID-19 vaccine. Some clones are missing from TCRdb's copy, which holds only in-frame ones; the method was immunoSEQ multiplex PCR. The sample lists roughly 120,000 clones, 80% to 90% seen once, with approximately 6.5% in the top ten. The specimen comprised peripheral blood, sampled 28 days after the second AZD1222 dose. These receptors all come from an adult who received the AZD1222 COVID-19 vaccine.

J is TRBJ2-3 and V is TRBV19; 10 nucleotides match TRBD1. V trimming: 4 bases; J trimming: 3 bases; junction bases outside the gene matches: 4. The CDR3 has 15 amino acids. Germline values: CDR1 LNHDA, CDR2 SQIVND (reference sequence). CDR3 coding DNA: TGTGCCAGTAGTAGATGGACAGGGGGTACAGATACGCAGTATTTT. Residues: CASSRWTGGTDTQYF.

This clone was observed once. V gene TRBV18 combines with J gene TRBJ1-5; possible D gene TRBD1, 5 bases. Germline CDR1 KGHSH, CDR2 LQKENI. There are 15 residues in the CDR3. V lost 5 bases and J 2 bases, leaving 13 bases between the germline ends. CDR3 region: CASSSRDAGNQPQHF. CDR3 nucleotides: TGTGCCAGCTCATCCCGGGACGCCGGCAATCAGCCCCAGCATTTT.

The chain uses TRBV6-2 or TRBV6-3 and TRBJ2-7; 8 bases align to TRBD2. The V gene's germline CDR1 is MNHEY and CDR2 SVGEGT. V was clipped by 3 bases and J by 2 bases; unmatched bases: 3. The CDR3 contains 14 residues. The CDR3 sequence is CASSYSTSAYEQYF. The CDR3 DNA sequence: TGTGCCAGCAGTTATTCGACTAGCGCCTACGAGCAGTACTTC.

This clone was found a few times. CDR3 DNA: TGTGCCAGCGCGGGGTCCCGGGCGTTGTCTGAGCAGTTCTTC. Amino acid sequence: CASAGSRALSEQFF. The chain links TRBV6-5 to TRBJ2-1; D is possibly TRBD2 (6 bases). The CDR3 runs to 14 residues. V lost 8 bases to trimming and J lost 9 bases, with 20 bases between them. CDR1 is MNHEY and CDR2 is SVGAGI in the germline V gene.

The chain joins TRBV11-3 to TRBJ2-7; TRBD1 agrees at 10 bases. V lost 5 bases to trimming and J lost 0 bases; unmatched junction nucleotides: 4. The CDR3 extends over 15 amino acids. Germline lookup yields CDR1 SGHNT and CDR2 YENEEA. CDR3: CASSQGQGSSYEQYF. The CDR3 nucleotides read TGTGCCAGCAGCCAGGGACAGGGGAGCTCCTACGAGCAGTACTTC.